The 12 T cell receptor beta chains listed next were all sequenced from one sample in a study of blood T cell repertoires in COVID-19. Produced via immunoSEQ multiplex PCR; TCRdb's table is partial and in-frame only. The sample shows about 180,000 clones, about 81% of them seen only once. The sequenced sample consisted of peripheral blood. Receptor source: a woman over 75 with COVID-19, enrolled during active disease.

The chain is built from TRBV24-1 and TRBJ2-1, with D maybe TRBD2 (6 bases). The V end was cut by 4 bases, the J end by 0 bases, with 9 bases between. CDR3 length equals 15 residues. Germline V gene sequence: CDR1 KGHDR, CDR2 SFDVKD. The CDR3 loop is CATSERDFSYNEQFF. CDR3 bases: TGTGCCACCAGTGAAAGGGACTTCTCCTACAATGAGCAGTTCTTC.

V and J are TRBV24-1 and TRBJ2-3; D may be TRBD1 (6 bases). This CDR3 comprises 14 residues. The V and J ends lost 0 bases and 7 bases respectively, with 10 bases between them. Germline lookup yields CDR1 KGHDR and CDR2 SFDVKD. CDR3 nucleotide sequence: TGTGCCACCAGTGATTTGGGGGACACCAATACGCAGTATTTT. This gives the protein CATSDLGDTNTQYF.

The rearrangement links TRBV6-5 to TRBJ1-4; 8 bases match TRBD1. The ends lost 0 bases at V and 2 bases at J; junction bases unmatched: 2. Looked up from germline, CDR1 is MNHEY and CDR2 is SVGAGI. This CDR3 region has 16 residues. The CDR3 region has the DNA TGTGCCAGCAGTTACTCCAGGGGGCGGACTAATGAAAAACTGTTTTTT. This sequence encodes CASSYSRGRTNEKLFF.

This sequence joins TRBV2 and TRBJ1-4; a possible D gene is TRBD1 (6 bases). The CDR3 consists of 15 residues. Trimming removed 5 bases at V and 0 bases at J, with 10 bases between. Germline CDR1 reads SNHLY; CDR2 reads FYNNEI. The CDR3 is CASSWTAATNEKLFF. The CDR3 DNA follows: TGTGCCAGCAGTTGGACAGCTGCAACTAATGAAAAACTGTTTTTT.

The V call is TRBV5-5, the J call TRBJ2-5, with TRBD2 matching 9 bases. J was trimmed by 5 bases and V by 0 bases; bases with no gene match: 8. Germline CDR1 and CDR2: SGHKS and YYEKEE (reference sequence). The CDR3 covers 16 residues. The CDR3 DNA follows: TGTGCCAGCAGCTTGGATCTAGCGGGGAGGGGGGAGACCCAGTACTTC. Encoded protein: CASSLDLAGRGETQYF.

The chain has TRBV5-1 and TRBJ2-2, with TRBD2 as a possible D gene (6 bases). V shed 0 bases and J shed 5 bases, with 11 bases lying between them. Germline assignment: CDR1 SGHRS and CDR2 YFSETQ. This CDR3 is built from 15 residues. The CDR3 bases are TGCGCCAGCAGCTTGGGACTAGTCGAGACCGGGGAGCTGTTTTTT. It is translated as CASSLGLVETGELFF.

This chain uses TRBV2 with TRBJ2-7, with D unclear. Per the germline V gene, CDR1 is SNHLY and CDR2 is FYNNEI. The V and J ends lost 5 bases and 0 bases respectively, with 8 bases between them. This CDR3 region has 13 residues. The CDR3 protein is CASSTGYSYEQYF. The DNA for the CDR3 is TGTGCCAGCAGTACCGGGTACTCCTACGAGCAGTACTTC.

The rearrangement uses TRBV2 and TRBJ2-6; tentatively, D is TRBD1 (5 bases). Trimming cost V 10 bases and J 0 bases, with 7 bases left between them. From germline, CDR1 is SNHLY and CDR2 FYNNEI. The CDR3 sequence is 13 residues long. The CDR3 DNA reads TGTGCCATGGACAACTCTGGGGCCAACGTCCTGACTTTC. Encoded protein: CAMDNSGANVLTF.

V gene TRBV28 combines with J gene TRBJ2-1, with TRBD2 matching 11 bases. The CDR3 is 16 residues long. Germline V gives CDR1 MDHEN, CDR2 SYDVKM. J lost 1 base, V lost 6 bases, and 5 bases had no gene match. CDR3 loop: CASSQRLAGSYNEQFF. CDR3 nucleotide sequence: TGTGCCAGCAGCCAAAGACTAGCGGGATCCTACAATGAGCAGTTCTTC.

The chain combines TRBV28 with TRBJ2-3, with D possibly being TRBD2 (6 bases). Trimming removed 6 bases from V and 0 bases from J, with 13 bases in between. The CDR3 has 15 residues. Germline V gives CDR1 MDHEN, CDR2 SYDVKM. The CDR3 DNA is TGTGCCAGCAGCTTAATTGGGACTAGCACAGATACGCAGTATTTT. Protein: CASSLIGTSTDTQYF.

The chain links TRBV6-1 to TRBJ2-6, with D perhaps matching TRBD1 (5 bases). CDR3 size: 20 residues. V lost 4 bases to trimming and J lost 2 bases, with 24 bases between them. Germline assignment: CDR1 MNHNS and CDR2 SASEGT. CDR3 sequence reads: CASSVVRVGLRSPGANVLTF. As DNA, the CDR3 is TGTGCCAGCAGTGTAGTCAGGGTAGGTCTTCGGTCCCCTGGGGCCAACGTCCTGACTTTC.

This clone was observed a handful of times. The V call is TRBV3-1 (or the pseudogene TRBV3-2), the J call TRBJ1-2; the D is unclear. Trimming cost V 5 bases and J 6 bases, with 10 bases left between them. The CDR3 consists of 12 residues. Germline CDR1 is LGHDT and CDR2 is YNNKEL (reference sequence). CDR3 amino acids: CASSSLFDGYTF. CDR3 sequence (DNA): TGTGCCAGCAGCTCCCTGTTCGATGGCTACACCTTC.